This entry lists 9 T cell receptor beta chains sequenced from one sample in a study of T cells in Graves' hyperthyroidism and ophthalmopathy. Researchers took RNA transcripts and amplified the TCR beta CDR3 regions from them. The HTBI primer set served for first-round RT-PCR of the TCR CDR3. TCRdb used MiXCR to reprocess the multiplex PCR reads, holding one entry per CDR3 protein. This sample has about 560,000 distinct CDR3 sequences; over 15% occur once, and the top ten carry 18%. The sequenced material came from blood. The receptor source for this set is a woman under 30 with Graves' hyperthyroidism.

This chain links TRBV12-5 with TRBJ2-2; D is possibly TRBD1 (6 bases). Germline V CDR1 and CDR2: LGHNT, FRNRAP. This CDR3 comprises 17 residues. The ends were cut back, 0 bases at V and 1 base at J, with 12 bases in the middle. This CDR3 is CASGLVAGVLNTGELFF. In DNA form, the CDR3 reads TGTGCTAGTGGTTTGGTGGCAGGGGTTCTGAACACCGGGGAGCTGTTTTTT.

This chain uses TRBV28 with TRBJ1-1; no reliable D call. V lost 9 bases to trimming and J lost 9 bases, with 26 bases between them. The CDR3 loop spans 15 amino acids. CDR1 MDHEN and CDR2 SYDVKM come from the germline V gene. The chain's CDR3 is CASTAAAQADRQAFF. CDR3 bases: TGTGCCAGTACTGCGGCCGCCCAGGCAGACCGGCAAGCTTTCTTT.

The V call is TRBV24-1, the J call TRBJ2-1; 9 nucleotides agree with TRBD1. Germline assignment: CDR1 KGHDR and CDR2 SFDVKD. V lost 6 bases and J lost 3; bases outside the gene matches: 8. There are 16 residues in the CDR3. CDR3 nucleotides: TGTGCCACCAGTCCGGGACAGGGAAAAGGCTACAATGAGCAGTTCTTC. It translates to CATSPGQGKGYNEQFF.

This clonotype was seen repeatedly, ten times or more. The gene calls are TRBV2 and TRBJ1-5; D is perhaps TRBD1 (6 bases). V lost 7 bases to trimming and J lost 7 bases, with 14 bases between them. Per germline, CDR1 SNHLY and CDR2 FYNNEI. CDR3 length equals 13 residues. The CDR3 DNA sequence: TGTGCCAGCATGGTGTCAGGGGTACAGCCCCAGCATTTT. As protein: CASMVSGVQPQHF.

J is TRBJ2-7 and V is TRBV5-1; 13 bases agree with TRBD2. CDR1 and CDR2 from the germline V gene are SGHRS and YFSETQ. This CDR3 region has 14 residues. V lost 7 bases, J lost 3 bases, and 4 bases stayed unmatched. DNA of the CDR3: TGCGCCAGCCGACTAGCGGGAGGATTCTACGAGCAGTACTTC. It translates to CASRLAGGFYEQYF.

This clonotype was seen ten or more times. The chain couples TRBV30 to TRBJ1-5, with D hard to call. The V end lost 1 base, the J end lost 1 base, and 11 bases lay between the germline ends. CDR3 length: 15 amino acids. The germline gives CDR1 GTSNPN, CDR2 SVGIG (reference sequence). Here the CDR3 DNA reads TGTGCCTGGAGTGCAGAGGGAGGGAGCAATCAGCCCCAGCATTTT. Protein: CAWSAEGGSNQPQHF.

The V gene is TRBV19, the J gene TRBJ1-3; TRBD1 is a possible D gene (5 bases). Germline V lookup: CDR1 LNHDA, CDR2 SQIVND (reference sequence). This CDR3 is built from 16 residues. V dropped 6 bases and J dropped 0 bases, with 15 bases sitting between them. The chain's CDR3 is CASSPPGTSSGNTIYF. CDR3 in DNA: TGTGCCAGTAGCCCGCCGGGGACCAGCTCTGGAAACACCATATATTTT.

This CDR3 reads CAIKETSADTQYF. CDR3 DNA: TGTGCCATCAAGGAGACTAGCGCAGATACGCAGTATTTT. The chain couples TRBV10-3 to TRBJ2-3; 8 bases are shared with TRBD2. The CDR3 has 13 residues. Trimming took 7 bases from V and 4 from J; bases not matched to a gene: 4. The germline V gene has CDR1 ENHRY and CDR2 SYGVKD.

This clonotype was observed many times. V is TRBV30 and J is TRBJ2-1; no reliable D call. CDR3 length: 12 residues. V was shortened by 7 bases and J by 10 bases, with 17 bases between the two germline ends. The V gene's germline CDR1 is GTSNPN and CDR2 SVGIG (reference sequence). The CDR3 coding sequence is TGTGCCTCTAAGGGCGGAGCGTTCGAGCAGTTCTTC. Amino acid sequence: CASKGGAFEQFF.